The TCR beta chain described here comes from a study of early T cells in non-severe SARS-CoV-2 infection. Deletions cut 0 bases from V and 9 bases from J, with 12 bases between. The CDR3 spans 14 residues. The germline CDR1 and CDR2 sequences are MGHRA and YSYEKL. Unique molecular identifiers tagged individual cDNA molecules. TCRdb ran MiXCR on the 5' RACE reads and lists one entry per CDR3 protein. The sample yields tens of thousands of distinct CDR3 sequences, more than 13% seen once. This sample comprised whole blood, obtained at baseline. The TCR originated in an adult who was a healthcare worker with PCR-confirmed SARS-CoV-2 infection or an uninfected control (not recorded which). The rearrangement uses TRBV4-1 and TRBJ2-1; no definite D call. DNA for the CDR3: TGCGCCAGCAGCCAAGAAGGAGAGGCGAGTGAGCAGTTCTTC. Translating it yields CASSQEGEASEQFF.